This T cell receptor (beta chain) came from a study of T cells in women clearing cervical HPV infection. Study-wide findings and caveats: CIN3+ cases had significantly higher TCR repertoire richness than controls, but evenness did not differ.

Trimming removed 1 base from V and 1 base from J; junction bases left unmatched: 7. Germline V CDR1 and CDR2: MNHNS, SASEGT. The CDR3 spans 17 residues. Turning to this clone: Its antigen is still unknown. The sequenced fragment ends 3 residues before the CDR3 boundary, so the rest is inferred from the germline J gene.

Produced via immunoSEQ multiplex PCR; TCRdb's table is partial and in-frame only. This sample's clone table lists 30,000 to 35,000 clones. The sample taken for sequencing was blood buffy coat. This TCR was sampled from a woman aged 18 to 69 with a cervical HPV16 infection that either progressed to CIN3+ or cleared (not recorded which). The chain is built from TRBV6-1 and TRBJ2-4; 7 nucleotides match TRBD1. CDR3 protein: CASSEVRRQGAKNIQYF. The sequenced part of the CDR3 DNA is TGTGCCAGCAGTGAAGTACGTCGACAGGGTGCCAAAAACATT.